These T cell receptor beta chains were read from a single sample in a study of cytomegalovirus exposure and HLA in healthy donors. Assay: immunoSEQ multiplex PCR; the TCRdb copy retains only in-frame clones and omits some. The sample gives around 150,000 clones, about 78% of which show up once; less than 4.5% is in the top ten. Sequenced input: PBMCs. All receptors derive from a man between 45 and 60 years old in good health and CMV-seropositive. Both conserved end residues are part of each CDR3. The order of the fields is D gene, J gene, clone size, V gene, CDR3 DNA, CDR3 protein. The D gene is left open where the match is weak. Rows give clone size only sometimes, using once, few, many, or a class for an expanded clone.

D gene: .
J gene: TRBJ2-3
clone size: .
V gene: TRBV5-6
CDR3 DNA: TGTGCCAGCAGCTCGAGGTTCACTAGGAGCACAGATACGCAGTATTTT
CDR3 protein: CASSSRFTRSTDTQYF

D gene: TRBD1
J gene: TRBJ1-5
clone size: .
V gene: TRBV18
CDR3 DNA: TGTGCCAGCTCGGGTAACAGGGGAGATCAGCCCCAGCATTTT
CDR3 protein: CASSGNRGDQPQHF

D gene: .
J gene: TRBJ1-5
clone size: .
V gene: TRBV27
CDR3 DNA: TGTGCCAGCAGTTTTGAGGGAAAGGCTAATCAGCCCCAGCATTTT
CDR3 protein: CASSFEGKANQPQHF

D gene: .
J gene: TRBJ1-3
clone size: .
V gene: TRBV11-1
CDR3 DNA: TGTGCCAGCAGCTTGTGGACAGTCAACTCTGGAAACACCATATATTTT
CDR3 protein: CASSLWTVNSGNTIYF

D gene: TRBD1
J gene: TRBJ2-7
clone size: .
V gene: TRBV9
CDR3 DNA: TGTGCCAGCAGCGTAGGAGGGGGCATATACGAGCAGTACTTC
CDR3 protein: CASSVGGGIYEQYF

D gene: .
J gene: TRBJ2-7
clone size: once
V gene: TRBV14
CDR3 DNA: TGTGCCAGCAGCCAAGATCTCCCCCTCGAGCAGTACTTC
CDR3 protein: CASSQDLPLEQYF

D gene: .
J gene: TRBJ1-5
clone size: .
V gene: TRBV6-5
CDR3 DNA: TGTGCCAGCACCGACTCACGCAATAGCAATCAGCCCCAGCATTTT
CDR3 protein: CASTDSRNSNQPQHF

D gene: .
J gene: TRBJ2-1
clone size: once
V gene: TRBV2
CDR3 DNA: TGTGCCAGCAGTTCAGGGATAAGCTCCTACAATGAGCAGTTCTTC
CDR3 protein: CASSSGISSYNEQFF

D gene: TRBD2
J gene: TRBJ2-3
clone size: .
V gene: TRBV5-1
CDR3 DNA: TGCGCCAGCACCGGGACTAGCGGGGTGACAGATACGCAGTATTTT
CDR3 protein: CASTGTSGVTDTQYF

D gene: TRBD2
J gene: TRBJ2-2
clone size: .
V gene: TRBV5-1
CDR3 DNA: TGCGCCAGCAGCCCGTCAGTAGCGGGGGGCCTGGAAGCCACCGGGGAGCTGTTTTTT
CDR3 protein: CASSPSVAGGLEATGELFF

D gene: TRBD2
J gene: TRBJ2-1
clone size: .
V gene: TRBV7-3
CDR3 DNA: TGTGCCAGCAGCTTAGGGCTAGCGGACAATGAGCAGTTCTTC
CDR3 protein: CASSLGLADNEQFF

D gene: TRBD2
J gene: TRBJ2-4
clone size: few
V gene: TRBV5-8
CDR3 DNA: TGTGCCAGCAGCTTGCGGGGGGGCAAAAACATTCAGTACTTC
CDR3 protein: CASSLRGGKNIQYF

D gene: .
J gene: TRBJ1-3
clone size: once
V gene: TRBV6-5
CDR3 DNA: TGTGCCAGCATCCCAGGCGGGGGAAACACCATATATTTT
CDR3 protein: CASIPGGGNTIYF

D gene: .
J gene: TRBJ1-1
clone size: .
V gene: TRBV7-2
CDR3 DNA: TGTGCCAGCAGCCCAGGGACTAATAAAGTGGGAGCAACTGAAGCTTTCTTT
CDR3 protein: CASSPGTNKVGATEAFF

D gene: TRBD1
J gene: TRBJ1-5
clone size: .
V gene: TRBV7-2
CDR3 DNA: TGTGCCAGCAGCCGGGACAGAAATCAGCCCCAGCATTTT
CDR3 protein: CASSRDRNQPQHF

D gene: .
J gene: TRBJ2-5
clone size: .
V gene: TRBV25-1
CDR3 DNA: TGTGCCAGCAGTGAAGTCGGGTTTCTGGGTGAGACCCAGTACTTC
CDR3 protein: CASSEVGFLGETQYF

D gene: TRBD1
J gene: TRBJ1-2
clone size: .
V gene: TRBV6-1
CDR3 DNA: TGTGCCAGCAGGGGACAGGGGGGTCAAGGCTACACCTTC
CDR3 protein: CASRGQGGQGYTF

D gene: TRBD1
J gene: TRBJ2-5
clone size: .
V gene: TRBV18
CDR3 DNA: TGTGCCAGCTCACTGGGACAGGAAGAGACCCAGTACTTC
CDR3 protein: CASSLGQEETQYF

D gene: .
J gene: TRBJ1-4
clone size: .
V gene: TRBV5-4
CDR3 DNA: TGTGCCAGCAGCTTAGGGGGGGCGGTGGGTAATGAAAAACTGTTTTTT
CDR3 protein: CASSLGGAVGNEKLFF

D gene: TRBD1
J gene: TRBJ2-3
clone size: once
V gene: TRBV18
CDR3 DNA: TGTGCCAGCTCACCCTTGGACAGGGGCACAGATACGCAGTATTTT
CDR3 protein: CASSPLDRGTDTQYF

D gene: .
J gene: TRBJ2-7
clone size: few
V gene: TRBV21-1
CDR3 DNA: TGTGCCAGCAACATTATGCTAGCGGGAGTATCCCCCCACTGCGAGCAGTACTTC
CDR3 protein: CASNIMLAGVSPHCEQYF

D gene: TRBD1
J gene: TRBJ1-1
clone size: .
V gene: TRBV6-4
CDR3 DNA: TGTGCCAGCAGGCCAAGACAGGGGGGGACTGAAGCTTTCTTT
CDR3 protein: CASRPRQGGTEAFF

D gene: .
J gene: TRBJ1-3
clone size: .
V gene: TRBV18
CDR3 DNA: TGTGCCAGCTCACCACTGATAGGTCAGGACACCATATATTTT
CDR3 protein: CASSPLIGQDTIYF

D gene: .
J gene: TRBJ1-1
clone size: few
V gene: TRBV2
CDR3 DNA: TGTGCCAGCAGTGCAAAGGGGGCTGAAGCTTTCTTT
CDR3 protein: CASSAKGAEAFF

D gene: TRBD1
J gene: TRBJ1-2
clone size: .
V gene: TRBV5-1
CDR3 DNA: TGCGCCAGCAGCCCGGGACAGAGGCGCGGTTGCACCTTC
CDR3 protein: CASSPGQRRGCTF

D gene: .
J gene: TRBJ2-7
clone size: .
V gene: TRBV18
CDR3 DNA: TGTGCCAGCTTACCCGGAACAGGGAGCCACGAGCAGTACTTC
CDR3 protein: CASLPGTGSHEQYF

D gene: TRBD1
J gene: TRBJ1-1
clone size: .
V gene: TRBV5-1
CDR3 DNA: TGCGCCAGCAGCTCACAGTGGACAGGGGAGAACACTGAAGCTTTCTTT
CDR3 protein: CASSSQWTGENTEAFF

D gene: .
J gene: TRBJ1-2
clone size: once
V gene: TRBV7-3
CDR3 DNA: TGTGCCAGCAGCTTAACGGGTGGGGCAGGGCGGCGCTATGGCTACACCTTC
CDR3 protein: CASSLTGGAGRRYGYTF